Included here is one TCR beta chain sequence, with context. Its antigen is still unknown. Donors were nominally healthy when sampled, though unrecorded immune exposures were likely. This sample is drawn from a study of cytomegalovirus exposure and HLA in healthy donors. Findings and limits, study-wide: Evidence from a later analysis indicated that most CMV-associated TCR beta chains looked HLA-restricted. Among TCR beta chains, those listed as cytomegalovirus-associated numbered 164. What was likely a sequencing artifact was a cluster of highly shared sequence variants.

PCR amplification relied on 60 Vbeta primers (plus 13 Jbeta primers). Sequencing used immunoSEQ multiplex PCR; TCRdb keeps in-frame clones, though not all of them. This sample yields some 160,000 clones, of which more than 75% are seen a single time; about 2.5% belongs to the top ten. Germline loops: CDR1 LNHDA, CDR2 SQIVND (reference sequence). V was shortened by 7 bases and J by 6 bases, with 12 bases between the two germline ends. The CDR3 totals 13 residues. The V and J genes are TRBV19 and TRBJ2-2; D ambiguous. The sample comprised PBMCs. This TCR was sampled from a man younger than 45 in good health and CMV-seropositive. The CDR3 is CASTHRRAGELFF. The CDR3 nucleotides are TGTGCCAGTACCCACCGACGGGCCGGGGAGCTGTTTTTT.